This TCR beta chain comes out of a study of cytomegalovirus exposure and HLA in healthy donors. The trim removed 3 bases at V and 3 bases at J, leaving 7 bases unmatched. The length of the CDR3 is 15 residues. In germline, CDR1 is KGHSH, CDR2 LQKENI. Researchers ran the PCR with 60 Vbeta and 13 Jbeta primers. TCRdb keeps only in-frame clones here, not all; method: immunoSEQ multiplex PCR. This sample contains under 130,000 clones. Sequencing was performed on PBMCs. The chain links TRBV18 to TRBJ1-1, with 7 bases that match TRBD1. The clonotype comes from a man aged 50 or older in good health and CMV-seronegative. In nucleotides, the CDR3 is TGTGCCAGCTCACCCGGGACAGCGGGGGACACTGAAGCTTTCTTT. This gives the protein CASSPGTAGDTEAFF.